The 2 T cell receptor beta chains below come from one sample, sequenced in a study of blood T cells in healthy people across ages. The second PCR ran about 6 to 11 cycles with a sample-barcoded 5' primer and J-beta primers. TCRdb passed the 5' RACE reads through MiXCR, listing each CDR3 protein once. The repertoire holds about 1.6 million distinct CDR3 sequences, about 32% seen once, with 11% in the top ten. Sequencing was carried out using blood. Source of these receptors: a woman under 40 in good health.

The chain links TRBV27 to TRBJ2-7; D possibly corresponds to TRBD1 (6 bases). Germline lookup yields CDR1 MNHEY and CDR2 SMNVEV (reference sequence). Trimming cost V 5 bases and J 2 bases, with 13 bases left between them. The CDR3 extends over 14 amino acids. This CDR3 reads CASSPGQLTYEQYF. CDR3 DNA sequence: TGTGCCAGCAGTCCCGGACAGCTAACCTACGAGCAGTACTTC.

This chain uses TRBV20-1 with TRBJ1-1; 8 nucleotides match TRBD1. With V trimmed by 0 bases and J by 7 bases, 16 bases remained unmatched. This CDR3 contains 17 residues. Germline V CDR1 and CDR2: DFQATT, SNEGSKA (reference sequence). The CDR3 DNA sequence: TGCAGTGCTAGAGATCGGAGGACAGGGCCAGTTTATAGTGAAGCTTTCTTT. This translates into CSARDRRTGPVYSEAFF.